This TCR beta chain was retrieved from a study of cytomegalovirus exposure and HLA in healthy donors (dated by TCRdb to the late 2010s). Concerning the study at large: An earlier analysis of approximately 550 of the donors reported roughly 270 Gb of sequence data and some 100 million unique TCR beta sequences from 150 million to 200 million T cells. An early release covering approximately 600 HLA-typed donors comprised 250 to 350 gigabases of sequencing data and tens of millions of unique TCR sequences. Of the roughly 430 genotyped donors, 81% fell in the genetic ancestry cluster associated with self-reported Caucasian donors. The study was designed to test whether signatures of past pathogen exposure could be identified by cataloging public T cell receptors. The study used immunosequencing to profile the T cell repertoires of under 700 subjects and linked those repertoires to cytomegalovirus serostatus. Besides the first cohort of more than 650 subjects, a separate validation cohort made up of roughly 120 different subjects was used. High-throughput TCR immunosequencing, statistical association of individual TCRs with disease status, and machine learning were combined to predict cytomegalovirus infection status. To study patterns of TCR occurrence, a later analysis re-analyzed previously published TCR beta repertoires from under 750 donors and added high-resolution HLA genotyping. Rather than drawing on any new phenotypic data, the later analysis identified candidate immune exposures from TCR beta sequences and the way those sequences occurred across donors. An earlier analysis of 587 of the donors used high-throughput TCR beta sequencing to judge whether each TCR beta V gene segment behaved as functional or pseudogenic. Donor age, sex, ethnicity and CMV serostatus were collected together with the repertoire data. A later genetic analysis took genome-wide SNP genotypes for about 55% of the 666 donors and used that subset as a discovery cohort. All discovery cohort repertoires had been generated on a single sequencing platform. HLA typing included class I and class II loci at four-digit resolution. Typing coverage varied by locus: roughly 620-630 donors for A, B, C, DRB1 and DQB1; under 550 for DQA1; around 570 for DPA1; 450 to 480 for DPB1. Four to six DR-DQ haplotypes were handled as single units for association and clustering, since linkage in the cohort was strong. On average, 235,054 unique TCR beta nucleotide sequences were sequenced per donor among 398 genotyped donors of the cohort, with roughly 19% of those sequences being non-productive.

What the authors observed across the whole study: The authors suggested that the approach could potentially be generalized to other disease states and immunological phenotypes. In a later analysis, more than 15,000 TCR beta sequences were associated with specific HLA alleles at a false discovery rate of 0.05. The classifier was reported to diagnose cytomegalovirus status with high specificity and sensitivity in both the original cohort and the validation cohort. According to a later analysis, most CMV-associated TCR beta chains appeared to be HLA-restricted, and the HLA associations seemed to be driven largely by CMV exposure. Because HLA typing was unavailable for some donors at each locus, only the typed subset was used in association tests. For the cohort, immune exposure information was limited to CMV serostatus. When HLA alleles, especially DR and DQ, strongly co-occurred, TCR associations were difficult to assign to individual alleles. A cluster of highly shared sequence variants was judged likely to be a technical artifact of the sequencing pipeline. Correlated functional status among segregating V segments might reflect linkage disequilibrium, but an unknown experimental factor could not be ruled out. Because the 87-base-pair reads could not distinguish some IMGT-functional V segments, including TRBV6-2 and TRBV6-3, those segments were excluded. According to a later analysis, TCR association rates differed among HLA loci, with DRB1 alleles showing the most associated TCRs and HLA-C alleles showing the fewest. A later analysis found that HLA-associated TCR beta chains were more clonally expanded and had lower generation probabilities than equally common non-associated chains. In vitro tests confirmed that three of the cytomegalovirus-associated TCR beta chains recognize cytomegalovirus antigens. Only TCR beta chains were sequenced in this cohort, and the absence of alpha or paired-chain data limited detectable features. A further reported finding was that TCR beta sequences accurately predicted the HLA-A and HLA-B alleles for most subjects in the first cohort. According to a later analysis, parvovirus B19, influenza, CMV and Epstein-Barr virus appeared linked to several top co-occurrence clusters. In the study, approximately 150 TCR beta chains were listed as associated with cytomegalovirus. Presence/absence analyses assumed roughly uniform sequencing depth across donors, an assumption that may not hold. Because counts were too low, about 18 rarely observed V segments, including chromosome 9 orphons, were excluded from the earlier analysis of a few hundred of the donors. While some public TCRs were present in many individuals, most TCR sequences turned up only very rarely across donors. V-gene and J-gene trimming of TCR beta chains was associated with a missense DCLRE1C variant in a later genetic analysis, and the association was replicated in an independent cohort. In an earlier analysis of under 600 of the donors, most TCR beta V segments were observed in productive rearrangements about 87% or about 30% of the time, broadly matching IMGT annotations. Compared with the approximately 600-donor mean, donors in an Asian-associated ancestry cluster had fewer N-insertions in productive TCRs, according to a later genetic analysis.

The receptor library was made with the immunoSEQ multiplex PCR assay. For the multiplex PCR, a mixture combining 60 forward primers for TCR Vbeta segments and 13 reverse primers for TCR Jbeta segments was used. Amplification of the CDR3 region of rearranged TCR beta genes was performed with a multiplex PCR assay on genomic DNA. On the Illumina HiSeq System, the amplified TCR beta libraries were sequenced as 87-base-pair reads. As for how the authors treated the data: A later analysis counted tens of millions of unique TCR beta chains across the 666 repertoires, and roughly 9.9 million of these chains were shared by at least two donors. Raw reads were error-corrected and collapsed into unique sequences by a nearest-neighbor algorithm in which closely related sequences were merged to remove PCR and sequencing errors. CDR3 sequences were aligned to IMGT reference sequences to assign V, D and J gene segments. For a sequence to be retained, at least a six-nucleotide match to both a V gene segment and a J gene segment was required. Rearrangements were called productive when the CDR3 lacked stop codons and stayed in frame with V and J; all others were non-productive. CDR3 was defined according to IMGT convention as the region running from the second conserved V-encoded cysteine to the conserved J-encoded phenylalanine. The earlier analysis of a few hundred of the donors excluded sequences that lacked an unambiguous match to a single V gene segment. In an earlier analysis of around 600 of the donors, V segments were called functional above 56.7% productive rearrangements and were called segregating when the between-donor standard deviation exceeded 5%. A statistical classification framework was built to diagnose cytomegalovirus status from the catalog of TCR beta chain sequences. A later analysis assigned V and J genes by comparing TCR nucleotide sequences with IMGT/GENE-DB human TR gene sequences. In a later analysis, CDR3 sequences and most-parsimonious VDJ recombination scenarios were assigned using the TCRdist pipeline. A later analysis defined each TCR beta chain by its CDR3 amino acid sequence plus V-gene family, and excluded reads lacking a unique V-gene family. As a way to deal with suspected cross-contamination and a sequencing artifact, a later analysis dropped 592 nucleotide sequences that were highly shared and had low generation probability. A later analysis calculated a clonal expansion index for each public chain from normalized within-repertoire ranks of inferred template counts. A later analysis computed generation probabilities with a VDJ recombination model fitted to out-of-frame rearrangements, and checked the results against IGoR. Hypergeometric tests were used in a later analysis to score TCR-TCR, TCR-HLA and TCR-CMV co-occurrence, with a repertoire-size bias correction applied to the TCR pairs. In a later analysis, false discovery rates were estimated by permuting HLA or CMV assignments 20 times. A later analysis grouped co-occurring TCRs with DBSCAN, adding TCRdist sequence similarity when clustering within HLA-allele-positive subsets. Repertoires with fewer than 30,000 or more than 120,000 public chains were left out of co-occurrence clustering, as were a handful of repertoires with anomalous nucleotide sharing. Imported from immuneACCESS, the table was reduced by TCRdb to in-frame sequences with V and J called. These copies leave out some clones; in studies compared against another copy, an unresolved V gene accounts for under half, and the cause of the remainder is not known. V, J and clone size are those of that table, while D and trimming were read from the DNA. This sample has roughly 140,000 clones in its table, and roughly three quarters of those were observed once. The ten largest clones represent around 2.9% of the sample.

For this chain, trimming is 6 bases at the V end and 11 bases at the J end, and the number of junction bases without a gene match is 8. The germline V gene specifies MDHEN as CDR1 and SYDVKM as CDR2. CDR3 length: 13 amino acids, cysteine to phenylalanine. The entry retains the CDR3 DNA only, 39 bases that are in frame from base 1. Comments on this clone: Its specific antigen is unknown. No clone much larger than this one lies a single base away; base qualities are absent.

The cohort comprised some 680 healthy bone marrow donors. At the time of sampling, every cohort member was nominally healthy, though immune exposures that went unrecorded were likely present. The donor tested CMV seronegative, placing the donor among the 350 to 400 seronegative members of the cohort. A peripheral blood sample was collected from each donor, and TCR beta sequencing was performed on peripheral blood mononuclear cells. The Qiagen DNeasy Blood Extraction Kit was used to extract genomic DNA from the blood cell samples. Material: PBMCs. The rearranged segments are TRBV28 and TRBJ2-1, with 9 bases matching TRBD2. The receptor's source is a female donor in good health and CMV-seronegative. The DNA sequence follows: TGTGCCAGCAGCTCGACAGGGACTAGCAAGCAGTTCTTC. Its coded protein is CASSSTGTSKQFF. Where the CDR3 stops, the reference TRBV28 and TRBJ2-1 genes take over; the full variable domain is DVKVTQSSRYLVKRTGEKVFLECVQDMDHENMFWYRQDPGLGLRLIYFSYDVKMKEKGDIPEGYSVSREKKERFSLILESASTNQTSMYLCASSSTGTSKQFFGPGTRLTVL.